The 26 T cell receptor beta chains reported below all come from one sample, sequenced in a study of blood T cell repertoires in COVID-19. Measured with immunoSEQ multiplex PCR; TCRdb has only the in-frame clones, and not every one. Found here are roughly 100,000 clones, under 85% of them singletons; the top ten hold roughly 13%. The sample comprised peripheral blood. These receptors originate from a woman aged 60-75 years with acute or convalescent COVID-19.

The gene calls are TRBV5-5 and TRBJ2-5; TRBD2 might be the D (5 bases). V was cut by 5 bases and J by 3 bases, with 11 bases left in between. The CDR3 is made up of 13 amino acids. CDR1 is SGHKS, CDR2 YYEKEE, per germline (reference sequence). The CDR3 DNA sequence: TGTGCCAGCAGTTGGACTTGGGAAGAGACCCAGTACTTC. As protein: CASSWTWEETQYF.

Details on this clone: Other DNA sequences in the sample encode the same CDR3. V is TRBV5-1 and J is TRBJ2-5; TRBD1 might be the D (6 bases). Germline V CDR1 and CDR2: SGHRS, YFSETQ. The ends were cut back, 0 bases at V and 1 base at J, with 7 bases in the middle. The CDR3 runs to 14 residues. The CDR3 bases are TGCGCCAGCAGCTTGGGGACAGTCCAAGAGACCCAGTACTTC. As protein: CASSLGTVQETQYF.

This sequence joins TRBV5-5 and TRBJ2-1, with unresolved D. With 1 base removed from V and 12 bases from J, the gap between germline ends came to 11 bases. The CDR3 covers 12 residues. Per germline, CDR1 SGHKS and CDR2 YYEKEE (reference sequence). In DNA form, the CDR3 reads TGTGCCAGCAGCTTGTACGAAGAGGTGCAGTTCTTC. Its translation: CASSLYEEVQFF.

The V and J genes are TRBV10-3 and TRBJ2-6; a possible D gene is TRBD2 (5 bases). The germline V gene encodes CDR1 ENHRY and CDR2 SYGVKD. V lost 6 bases, J lost 0 bases, and 12 bases lay in between. This CDR3 has 16 residues. The CDR3 loop is CAISPTEGSGANVLTF. CDR3 nucleotide sequence: TGTGCCATCAGCCCAACCGAGGGCTCTGGGGCCAACGTCCTGACTTTC.

V and J are TRBV27 and TRBJ1-5; 10 nucleotides align to TRBD1. Germline CDR1 reads MNHEY; CDR2 reads SMNVEV (reference sequence). J was trimmed by 2 bases and V by 0 bases; bases with no gene match: 7. CDR3 length: 18 residues. The CDR3 region is CASSLSGAGTGGNQPQHF. The CDR3, as DNA: TGTGCCAGCAGTTTATCGGGGGCCGGGACAGGGGGCAATCAGCCCCAGCATTTT.

The CDR3 DNA follows: TGTGCCAGCAGCTTATCGACAGGGGGACGGTACGAGCAGTACTTC. Amino acids: CASSLSTGGRYEQYF. The rearrangement joins TRBV11-3 to TRBJ2-7, with 9 bases aligning to TRBD1. CDR3 size: 15 residues. Germline V gives CDR1 SGHNT, CDR2 YENEEA. J was trimmed by 4 bases and V by 2 bases; bases with no gene match: 6.

This sequence joins TRBV18 and TRBJ2-1; 7 bases fit TRBD1. The CDR3 spans 16 residues. V was pared by 4 bases and J by 3 bases, with 9 bases of the junction left unmatched. CDR1 is KGHSH, CDR2 LQKENI, per germline. The CDR3 DNA reads as TGTGCCAGCTCACGAGGACAGGCCCCAGACTACAATGAGCAGTTCTTC. It codes for CASSRGQAPDYNEQFF.

The chain has TRBV13 and TRBJ1-2; 7 positions match TRBD1. V shed 5 bases and J 5 bases; nucleotides not matched to a gene: 2. The CDR3 consists of 12 residues. Germline V CDR1 and CDR2: PRHDT, FYEKMQ (reference sequence). CDR3 in amino acids: CASSPGQYGYTF. CDR3 coding DNA: TGTGCCAGCAGCCCGGGACAGTATGGCTACACCTTC. Looking up the rest from reference TRBV13 and TRBJ1-2 gives the full variable domain: AAGVIQSPRHLIKEKRETATLKCYPIPRHDTVYWYQQGPGQDPQFLISFYEKMQSDKGSIPDRFSAQQFSDYHSELNMSSLELGDSALYFCASSPGQYGYTFGSGTRLTVV.

The chain employs TRBV5-1 and TRBJ1-1, with D possibly TRBD1 on 5 matching bases. CDR1 is SGHRS, CDR2 YFSETQ, per germline. There are 14 residues in the CDR3. Trimming removed 2 bases from V and 5 bases from J, with 13 bases in between. The CDR3 nucleotides read TGCGCCAGCAGCTTCTCAGGGTTGGGGACTGAAGCTTTCTTT. As protein: CASSFSGLGTEAFF.

To note about this clone: Other DNA sequences in this sample translate to the same CDR3. This chain uses TRBV19 with TRBJ2-1; 7 nucleotides line up with TRBD2. CDR3 size: 13 residues. Germline V gene sequence: CDR1 LNHDA, CDR2 SQIVND (reference sequence). Germline trimming cut 3 bases from V and 7 bases from J; bases unmatched to any gene: 3. CDR3 in amino acids: CASSISGGNEQFF. As DNA, the CDR3 is TGTGCCAGTAGTATTTCGGGGGGAAATGAGCAGTTCTTC.

The V call is TRBV11-2, the J call TRBJ2-1; the D gene is possibly TRBD2 (6 bases). The CDR3 runs to 16 residues. Germline CDR1 reads SGHAT; CDR2 reads FQNNGV. Trimming left V 2 bases short and J 2 bases short, with 13 bases between. The CDR3 sequence: CASSLSFGGTYNEQFF. For the CDR3, the DNA is TGTGCCAGCAGCTTATCTTTCGGGGGTACCTACAATGAGCAGTTCTTC.

This chain links TRBV11-2 with TRBJ2-1; weak D call: TRBD2 (6 bases). Germline V gene sequence: CDR1 SGHAT, CDR2 FQNNGV. The CDR3 length is 15 residues. The germline V and J ends were trimmed by 1 base and 8 bases, with 15 bases remaining between them. The CDR3 nucleotides read TGTGCCAGCAGCTTAGGGGGACTCCATGGGGATGAGCAGTTCTTC. It codes for CASSLGGLHGDEQFF.

The sample holds one count of this clone. The gene calls are TRBV19 and TRBJ2-2; tentative D call: TRBD2 (5 bases). There are 14 residues in the CDR3. Looked up from germline, CDR1 is LNHDA and CDR2 is SQIVND (reference sequence). V lost 3 bases, J lost 5 bases, and 10 bases lay in between. CDR3 nucleotide sequence: TGTGCCAGTAGTATTCGAGGGAGAACCGGGGAGCTGTTTTTT. Translating gives CASSIRGRTGELFF.

The chain combines TRBV19 with TRBJ1-2; D unclear. CDR1 is LNHDA and CDR2 is SQIVND in the germline V gene (reference sequence). The CDR3 contains 13 residues. V lost 1 base and J 4 bases, leaving 7 bases between the germline ends. In DNA, the CDR3 is TGTGCCAGTAGTATAGCTCCTAGCTATGGCTACACCTTC. As protein: CASSIAPSYGYTF.

A remark on this clone: Other nucleotide sequences from this sample produce the same CDR3. The chain joins TRBV5-1 to TRBJ2-1, with a weak D call TRBD2 (5 bases). Germline-derived CDR1 and CDR2 are SGHRS and YFSETQ. Trimming took 2 bases from V and 5 from J, leaving 8 bases between them. CDR3 length: 13 amino acids. CDR3 protein: CASSLGLDNEQFF. As DNA, the CDR3 is TGCGCCAGCAGCTTAGGACTTGACAATGAGCAGTTCTTC.

The chain carries TRBV2 and TRBJ1-1, with a weak D call TRBD1 (6 bases). The germline V and J ends were trimmed by 7 bases and 5 bases, with 11 bases remaining between them. Germline CDR1 and CDR2: SNHLY and FYNNEI. The CDR3 contains 12 residues. The CDR3 spells CASTQGRTEAFF. The DNA for the CDR3 is TGTGCCAGCACACAGGGACGAACTGAAGCTTTCTTT. The full variable domain, rest sourced from reference TRBV2 and TRBJ1-1, is EPEVTQTPSHQVTQMGQEVILRCVPISNHLYFYWYRQILGQKVEFLVSFYNNEISEKSEIFDDQFSVERPDGSNFTLKIRSTKLEDSAMYFCASTQGRTEAFFGQGTRLTVV.

The chain joins TRBV5-1 to TRBJ2-1, with TRBD1 matching over 9 bases. Germline trimming cut 4 bases from V and 7 bases from J; bases unmatched to any gene: 9. In germline, CDR1 is SGHRS, CDR2 YFSETQ. The CDR3 extends over 15 amino acids. The CDR3 DNA sequence: TGCGCCAGCAGCACTGCGGGACAGGGTGCGAATGAGCAGTTCTTC. Its translation: CASSTAGQGANEQFF.

The chain employs TRBV19 and TRBJ2-7; tentative D call: TRBD2 (7 bases). The germline V gene encodes CDR1 LNHDA and CDR2 SQIVND (reference sequence). The CDR3 consists of 15 residues. V was clipped by 6 bases and J by 3 bases, with 18 bases between them. CDR3 DNA: TGTGCCAGTAGCGTTAAAGGGGGGGCCGGCTACGAGCAGTACTTC. It specifies CASSVKGGAGYEQYF.

V usage is TRBV3-1 (or the pseudogene TRBV3-2) and J usage is TRBJ2-1, with 8 nucleotides matching TRBD2. This CDR3 has 14 amino acids. Germline assignment: CDR1 LGHDT and CDR2 YNNKEL (reference sequence). The V gene end was trimmed by 3 bases and the J gene end by 8 bases; junction bases not matched to a gene: 6. The CDR3 coding sequence is TGTGCCAGCAGCCACCCGGGAGCGGGGGATGAGCAGTTCTTC. Its protein is CASSHPGAGDEQFF.

The J gene is TRBJ2-2, the V gene TRBV5-1; 10 nucleotides agree with TRBD1. There are 18 residues in the CDR3. Germline assignment: CDR1 SGHRS and CDR2 YFSETQ. The ends lost 1 base at V and 2 bases at J; junction bases unmatched: 8. The CDR3 nucleotides are TGCGCCAGCAGCTTGCCGGACAGGGGGTTTAGTAACACCGGGGAGCTGTTTTTT. Encoded protein: CASSLPDRGFSNTGELFF.

This clone was seen many times. The chain couples TRBV15 to TRBJ1-2; D uncertain. With 4 bases removed from V and 4 bases from J, the gap between germline ends came to 13 bases. The V gene's germline CDR1 is LNHNV and CDR2 YYDKDF (reference sequence). The CDR3 extends over 14 amino acids. The CDR3 bases are TGTGCCACCAGCATCCCTTCGGTCTCCTATGGCTACACCTTC. Its protein is CATSIPSVSYGYTF.

This clone was seen just once. The rearrangement links TRBV5-1 to TRBJ2-3; D is perhaps TRBD1 (5 bases). The germline V gene has CDR1 SGHRS and CDR2 YFSETQ. The CDR3 has 15 residues. V gave up 5 bases and J gave up 4 bases, with 17 bases separating them. CDR3 sequence reads: CASRWGGNPSDTQYF. CDR3 nucleotide sequence: TGCGCCAGCAGGTGGGGCGGAAACCCCTCAGATACGCAGTATTTT. The variable domain in full, with the rest retrieved from reference TRBV5-1 and TRBJ2-3, is KAGVTQTPRYLIKTRGQQVTLSCSPISGHRSVSWYQQTPGQGLQFLFEYFSETQRNKGNFPGRFSGRQFSNSRSEMNVSTLELGDSALYLCASRWGGNPSDTQYFGPGTRLTVL.

As DNA, the CDR3 is TGCAGCGTCCCCCGGGTCTCCGGAGAGGACACTGAAGCTTTCTTT. Translation: CSVPRVSGEDTEAFF. The chain has TRBV29-1 and TRBJ1-1; D is ambiguous. Deletions cut 6 bases from V and 3 bases from J, with 20 bases between. Germline CDR1 is SQVTM and CDR2 is ANQGSEA. The CDR3 is 15 residues long.

The V call is TRBV21-1, the J call TRBJ2-3; the DNA was not compared with TRBD2, the D call given in the table. TRBV21-1 is described as a pseudogene. This CDR3 comprises 14 residues. CDR3 DNA: TGTGCCAGCAGCTTGAGCGGGAGACCAGATACGCAGTATTTT. It translates to CASSLSGRPDTQYF.

The chain has TRBV9 and TRBJ2-7; 9 bases line up with TRBD2. Germline trimming cut 1 base from V and 3 bases from J; bases unmatched to any gene: 8. The CDR3 spans 16 residues. The germline CDR1 and CDR2 sequences are SGDLS and YYNGEE. The DNA of the CDR3 is TGTGCCAGCAGCGTAACTTGGACTAGCGATTTCTACGAGCAGTACTTC. This sequence encodes CASSVTWTSDFYEQYF.

This chain uses TRBV6-6 with TRBJ2-5; TRBD1 matches 7 bases. Unmatched junction bases numbered 2, after V lost 1 base and J lost 3 bases. Germline V CDR1 and CDR2: MNHNY, SVGAGI (reference sequence). The CDR3 is made up of 14 amino acids. CDR3 amino acids: CASSYLTGKETQYF. CDR3 nucleotide sequence: TGTGCCAGCAGTTACTTGACAGGGAAAGAGACCCAGTACTTC.